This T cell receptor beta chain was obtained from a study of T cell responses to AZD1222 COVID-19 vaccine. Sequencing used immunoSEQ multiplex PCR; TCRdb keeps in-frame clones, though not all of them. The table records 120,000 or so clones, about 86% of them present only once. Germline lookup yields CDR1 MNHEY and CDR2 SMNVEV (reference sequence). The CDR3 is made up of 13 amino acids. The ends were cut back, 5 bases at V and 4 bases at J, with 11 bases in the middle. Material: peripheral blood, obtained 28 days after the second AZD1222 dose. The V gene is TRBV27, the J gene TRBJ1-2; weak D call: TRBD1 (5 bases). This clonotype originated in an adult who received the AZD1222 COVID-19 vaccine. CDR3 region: CASSPGRSYGYTF. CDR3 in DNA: TGTGCCAGCAGTCCGGGACGGTCCTATGGCTACACCTTC.